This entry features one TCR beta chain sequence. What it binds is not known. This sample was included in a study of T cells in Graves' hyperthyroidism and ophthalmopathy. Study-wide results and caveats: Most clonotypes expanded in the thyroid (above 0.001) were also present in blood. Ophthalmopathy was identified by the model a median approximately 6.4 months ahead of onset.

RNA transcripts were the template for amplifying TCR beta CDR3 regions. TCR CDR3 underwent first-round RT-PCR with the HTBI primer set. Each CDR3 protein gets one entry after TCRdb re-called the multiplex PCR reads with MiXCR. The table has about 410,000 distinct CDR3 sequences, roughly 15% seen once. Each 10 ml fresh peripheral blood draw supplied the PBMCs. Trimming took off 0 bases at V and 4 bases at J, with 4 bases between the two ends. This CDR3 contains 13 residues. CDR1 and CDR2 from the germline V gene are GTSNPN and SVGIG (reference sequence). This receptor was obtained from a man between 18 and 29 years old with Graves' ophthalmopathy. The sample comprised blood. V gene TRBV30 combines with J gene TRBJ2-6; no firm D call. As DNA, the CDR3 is TGTGCCTGGAGTGTACACGGGGCCAACGTCCTGACTTTC. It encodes CAWSVHGANVLTF.